Listed below are T cell receptor beta chains from one sample, sequenced in a study of technical replicates of blood from a few donors. TCRdb's copy holds only in-frame clones and misses some; the assay was immunoSEQ multiplex PCR. The sample yields roughly 80,000 clones, 85% to 95% seen once. Sequencing was done on a sample of T cells isolated from PBMCs. The source is a human donor in good health. The CDR3 runs from the conserved cysteine through the conserved F or W. Each record gives: V gene, CDR3 protein.

TRBV4-1 CASSQELGSLDTEAFF
TRBV28 CASSSQGDEQYF
TRBV7-9 CASSYAGGGGGYTF
TRBV7-2 CASSLDGLAGEGETQYF
TRBV18 CASSPDNRTPLEQYF
TRBV28 CAIGGQLHF
TRBV7-9 CASSPSGGRGEQFF
TRBV7-9 CASSLLDRYTGELFF
TRBV19 CASNSGHEAFF
TRBV28 CASSETVDLPEKLFF
TRBV5-5 CASSEDTGAYNEQFF
TRBV15 CATSRDHLAGGRETQYF
TRBV6-5 CACTLVWGQTEAFF
TRBV15 CATSRGTSGYEQYF
TRBV6-5 CASSYSTWGPPYEQYF
TRBV4-3 CASSRDRGAEETQYF
TRBV5-1 CASPRWEGLYEQYF
TRBV6-1 CASSQTGAYNEQFF
TRBV5-5 CASSLIFEGQPQHF
TRBV9 CASSVALTEGYTF
TRBV5-8 CASSSAVAGGLEQYF
TRBV11-2 CASSLSAVGSGQETQYF
TRBV5-6 CASSFTVLFGELFF
TRBV5-6 CASSLGQREDEQYF
TRBV19 CASSGQGRANTGELFF
TRBV29-1 CSVEDRIYNEQFF
TRBV5-6 CASSRRQVIFEAFF
TRBV7-9 CASSSPPDRVTEAFF
TRBV6-6 CASTLTGLVGAKTQYF
TRBV29-1 CSVAGTGGEQYF
TRBV30 CAWSPFNYNTGYTF
TRBV5-1 CASSLLAGNYEQYF
TRBV25-1 CASSQKSGYREELFF
TRBV5-1 CASRRQDNQPQHF
TRBV27 CASSLLLDDEQFF
TRBV28 CASSSPTTTGVLGGYTF
TRBV10-3 CAISPRDNSILNTEAFF
TRBV19 CASGTGLAGGPGNEQFF
TRBV19 CASKFVSNTEAFF
TRBV10-3 CAISESGNTEAFF